Described below is a single T cell receptor beta chain sequence and its context. Antigen: not known. Produced via immunoSEQ multiplex PCR; TCRdb's table is partial and in-frame only. The sample contains tens of thousands of clones, about 94% of which appear only once. This record belongs to a study of graft-versus-host responses after intestinal transplantation. CDR3 size: 14 residues. Germline assignment: CDR1 MNHEY and CDR2 SMNVEV (reference sequence). V was trimmed by 5 bases and J by 4 bases, leaving 14 bases between them. This receptor was identified in a human donor who received an intestinal transplant. The chain recombines TRBV27 with TRBJ1-2; D unclear. The source was unstimulated CD8+ T cells sorted from spleen or lymph node cells, collected before intestinal transplant. The chain's CDR3 is CASSPPYSSYGYTF. The CDR3 DNA reads TGTGCCAGCAGTCCTCCCTACAGTTCCTATGGCTACACCTTC.